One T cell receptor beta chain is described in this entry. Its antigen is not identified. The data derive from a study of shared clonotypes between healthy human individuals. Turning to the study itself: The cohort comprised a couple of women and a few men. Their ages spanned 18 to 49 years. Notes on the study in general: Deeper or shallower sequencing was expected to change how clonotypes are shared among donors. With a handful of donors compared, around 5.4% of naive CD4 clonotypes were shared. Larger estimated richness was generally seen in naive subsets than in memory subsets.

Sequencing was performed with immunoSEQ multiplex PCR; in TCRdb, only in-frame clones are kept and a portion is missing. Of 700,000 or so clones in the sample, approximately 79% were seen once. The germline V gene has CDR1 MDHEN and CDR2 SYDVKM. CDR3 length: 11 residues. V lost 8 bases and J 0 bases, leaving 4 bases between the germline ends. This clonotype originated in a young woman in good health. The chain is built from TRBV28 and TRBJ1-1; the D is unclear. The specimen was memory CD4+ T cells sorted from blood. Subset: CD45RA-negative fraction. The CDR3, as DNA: TGTGCCAGCTTATTGAACACTGAAGCTTTCTTT. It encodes CASLLNTEAFF. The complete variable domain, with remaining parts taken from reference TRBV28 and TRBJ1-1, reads DVKVTQSSRYLVKRTGEKVFLECVQDMDHENMFWYRQDPGLGLRLIYFSYDVKMKEKGDIPEGYSVSREKKERFSLILESASTNQTSMYLCASLLNTEAFFGQGTRLTVV.